This T cell receptor beta chain originates from a study of blood T cell repertoires in COVID-19. In the study overall: Sources were T cells, B-cell-depleted T cells, or PBMCs; the material itself was cDNA or gDNA.

Repertoires were generated with immunoSEQ multiplex PCR, while TCRdb's copy carries only in-frame clones and drops some. The sample consists of 150,000 to 200,000 clones, less than 85% of them appearing once. The TCR comes from a human donor with acute or convalescent COVID-19. The donor label of this sample is uncertain. Sequencing input: peripheral blood.

Here the CDR3 reads CASSVQGAYEQYF. CDR3 sequence (DNA): TGCGCCAGCAGCGTCCAGGGCGCCTACGAGCAGTACTTC. The genes are TRBV5-1 and TRBJ2-7, with D possibly matching TRBD1 (5 bases). This CDR3 region has 13 residues. Trimming pared 4 bases from V and 2 bases from J, leaving 10 bases between. CDR1 and CDR2 from the germline V gene are SGHRS and YFSETQ.